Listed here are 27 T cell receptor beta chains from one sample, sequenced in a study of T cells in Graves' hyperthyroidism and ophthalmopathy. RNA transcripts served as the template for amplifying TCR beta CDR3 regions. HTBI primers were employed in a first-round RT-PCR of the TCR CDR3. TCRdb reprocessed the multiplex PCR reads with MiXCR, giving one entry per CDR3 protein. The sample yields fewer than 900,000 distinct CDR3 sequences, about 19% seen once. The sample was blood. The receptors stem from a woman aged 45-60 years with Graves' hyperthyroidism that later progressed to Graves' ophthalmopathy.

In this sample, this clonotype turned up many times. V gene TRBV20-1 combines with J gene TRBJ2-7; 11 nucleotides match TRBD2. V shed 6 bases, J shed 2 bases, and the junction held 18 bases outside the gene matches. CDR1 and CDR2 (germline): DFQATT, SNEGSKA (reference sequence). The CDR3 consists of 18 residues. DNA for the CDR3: TGCAGTGCCCTACCCCTGACTAGCGGGACTCGTAGTGCCTACGAGCAGTACTTC. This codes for CSALPLTSGTRSAYEQYF.

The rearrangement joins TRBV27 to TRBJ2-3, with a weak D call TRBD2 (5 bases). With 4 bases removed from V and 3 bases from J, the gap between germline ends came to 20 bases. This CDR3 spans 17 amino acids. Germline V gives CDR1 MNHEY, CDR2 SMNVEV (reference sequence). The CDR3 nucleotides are TGTGCCAGCAGTTCGAACTTCGAGGGTAGAATGACAGATACGCAGTATTTT. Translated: CASSSNFEGRMTDTQYF.

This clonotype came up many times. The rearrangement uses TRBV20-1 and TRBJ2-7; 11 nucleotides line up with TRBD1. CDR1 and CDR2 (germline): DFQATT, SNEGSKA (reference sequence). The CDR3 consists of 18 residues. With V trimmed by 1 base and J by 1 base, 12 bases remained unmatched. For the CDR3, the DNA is TGCAGTGCTAGAGCCCCCCCCGAGCGGGACAGGGGGTCCTACGAGCAGTACTTC. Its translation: CSARAPPERDRGSYEQYF.

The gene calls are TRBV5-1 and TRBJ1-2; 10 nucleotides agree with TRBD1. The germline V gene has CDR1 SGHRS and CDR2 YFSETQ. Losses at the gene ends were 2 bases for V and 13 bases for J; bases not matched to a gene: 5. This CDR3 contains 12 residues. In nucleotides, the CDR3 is TGCGCCAGCAGCTTAGACAGGGGGCTTGCCACCTTC. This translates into CASSLDRGLATF.

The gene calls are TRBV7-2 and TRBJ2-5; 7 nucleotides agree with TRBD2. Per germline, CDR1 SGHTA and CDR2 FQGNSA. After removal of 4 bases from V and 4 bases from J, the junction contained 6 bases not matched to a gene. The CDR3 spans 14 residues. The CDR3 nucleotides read TGTGCCAGCAGCTCCTTTCTAGCGGCAGAGACCCAGTACTTC. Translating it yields CASSSFLAAETQYF.

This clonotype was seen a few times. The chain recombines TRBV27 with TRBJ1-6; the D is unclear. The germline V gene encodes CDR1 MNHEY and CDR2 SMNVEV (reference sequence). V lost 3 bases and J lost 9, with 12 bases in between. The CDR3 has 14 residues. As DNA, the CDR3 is TGTGCCAGCAGTTTTGCCAGCCCTTTTTCACCCCTCCACTTT. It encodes CASSFASPFSPLHF.

The CDR3 nucleotides are TGTGCCAGCAGTGAACTGCGCCAGCGGGGACCATACAATGAGCAGTTCTTC. Encoded protein: CASSELRQRGPYNEQFF. The J gene is TRBJ2-1, the V gene TRBV6-1; 7 nucleotides agree with TRBD2. In germline, CDR1 is MNHNS, CDR2 SASEGT. Trimming removed 2 bases from V and 4 bases from J; junction bases left unmatched: 11. CDR3 length: 17 amino acids.

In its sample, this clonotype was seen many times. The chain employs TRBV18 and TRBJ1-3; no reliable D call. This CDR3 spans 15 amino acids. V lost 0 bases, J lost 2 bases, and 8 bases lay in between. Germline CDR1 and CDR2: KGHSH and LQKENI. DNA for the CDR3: TGTGCCAGCTCACCACCCACTCGGACTGGAAACACCATATATTTT. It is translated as CASSPPTRTGNTIYF.

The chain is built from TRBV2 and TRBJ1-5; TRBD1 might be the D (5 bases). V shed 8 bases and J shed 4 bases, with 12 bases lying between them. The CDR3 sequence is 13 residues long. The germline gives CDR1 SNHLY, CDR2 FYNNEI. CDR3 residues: CASHRDQNQPQHF. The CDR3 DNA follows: TGTGCCAGCCACCGGGACCAAAATCAGCCCCAGCATTTT.

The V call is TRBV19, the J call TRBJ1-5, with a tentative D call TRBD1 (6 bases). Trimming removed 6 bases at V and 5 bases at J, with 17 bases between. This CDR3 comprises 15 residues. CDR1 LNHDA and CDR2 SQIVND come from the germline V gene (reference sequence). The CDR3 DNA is TGTGCCAGTAGCCTCCAGGGGCAGGAGTATCAGCCCCAGCATTTT. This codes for CASSLQGQEYQPQHF.

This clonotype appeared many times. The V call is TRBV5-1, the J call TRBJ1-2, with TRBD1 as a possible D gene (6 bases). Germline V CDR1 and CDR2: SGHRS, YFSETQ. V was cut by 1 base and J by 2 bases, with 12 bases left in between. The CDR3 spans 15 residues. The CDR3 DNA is TGCGCCAGCAGCTTGACAACAGGGTCCAACTATGGCTACACCTTC. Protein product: CASSLTTGSNYGYTF.

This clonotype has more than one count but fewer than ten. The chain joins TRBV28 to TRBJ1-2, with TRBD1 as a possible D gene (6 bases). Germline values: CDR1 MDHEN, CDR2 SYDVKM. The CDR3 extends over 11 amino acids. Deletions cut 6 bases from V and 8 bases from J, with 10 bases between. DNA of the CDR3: TGTGCCAGCAGAGGGACAAGGGGCTACACCTTC. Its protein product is CASRGTRGYTF.

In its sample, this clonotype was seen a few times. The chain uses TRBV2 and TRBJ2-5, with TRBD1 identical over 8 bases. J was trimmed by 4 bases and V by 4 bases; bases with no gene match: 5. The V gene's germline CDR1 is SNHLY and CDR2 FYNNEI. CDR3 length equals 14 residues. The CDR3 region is CASSGTGGLETQYF. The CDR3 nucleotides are TGTGCCAGCAGTGGTACAGGGGGTTTAGAGACCCAGTACTTC.

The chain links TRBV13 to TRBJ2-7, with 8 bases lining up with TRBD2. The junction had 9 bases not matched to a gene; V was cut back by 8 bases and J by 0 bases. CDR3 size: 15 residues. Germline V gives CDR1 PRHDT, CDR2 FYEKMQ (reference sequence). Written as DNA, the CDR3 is TGTGCCAGCGCCCCAATCGGGACTAGCTCCTACGAGCAGTACTTC. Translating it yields CASAPIGTSSYEQYF.

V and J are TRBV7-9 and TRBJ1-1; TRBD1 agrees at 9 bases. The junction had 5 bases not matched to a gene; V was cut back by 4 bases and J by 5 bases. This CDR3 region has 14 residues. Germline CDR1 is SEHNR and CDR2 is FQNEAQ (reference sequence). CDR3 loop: CASSSTDRGTEAFF. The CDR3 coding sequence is TGTGCCAGCAGCTCCACGGACAGGGGTACTGAAGCTTTCTTT.

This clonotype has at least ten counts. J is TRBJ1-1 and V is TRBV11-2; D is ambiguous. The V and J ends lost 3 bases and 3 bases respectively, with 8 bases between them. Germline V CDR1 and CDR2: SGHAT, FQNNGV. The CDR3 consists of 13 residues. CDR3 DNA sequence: TGTGCCAGCAGCTTGTTGGGATACACTGAAGCTTTCTTT. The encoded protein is CASSLLGYTEAFF.

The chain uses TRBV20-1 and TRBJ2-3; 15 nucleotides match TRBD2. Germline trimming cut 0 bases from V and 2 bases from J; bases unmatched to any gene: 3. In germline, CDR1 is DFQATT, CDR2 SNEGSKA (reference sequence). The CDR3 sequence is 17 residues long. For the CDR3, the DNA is TGCAGTGCTAGAGATCGGACTAGCGGGGGGGCCACAGATACGCAGTATTTT. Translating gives CSARDRTSGGATDTQYF.

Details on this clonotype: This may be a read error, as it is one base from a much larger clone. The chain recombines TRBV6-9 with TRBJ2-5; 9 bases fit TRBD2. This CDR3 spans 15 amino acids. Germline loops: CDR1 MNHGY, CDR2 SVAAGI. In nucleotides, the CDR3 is TGTGCCAGCAGTTACCGACTAGCGGCTCAAGAGATCCAGTACTTC. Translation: CASSYRLAAQEIQYF.

This CDR3 is CASSNRALSSYEQYF. As DNA, the CDR3 is TGTGCCAGCAGTAACAGGGCTCTGAGCTCCTACGAGCAGTACTTC. The chain uses TRBV12-3 or TRBV12-4 and TRBJ2-7, with TRBD1 as a possible D gene (6 bases). The CDR3 spans 15 residues. V was shortened by 5 bases and J by 0 bases, with 14 bases between the two germline ends.

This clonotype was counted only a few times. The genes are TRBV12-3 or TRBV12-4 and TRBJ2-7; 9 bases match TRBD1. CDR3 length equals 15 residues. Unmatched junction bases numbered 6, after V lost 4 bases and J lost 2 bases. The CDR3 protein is CASSYTGQGTYEQYF. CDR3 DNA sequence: TGTGCCAGCAGTTATACGGGACAGGGAACCTACGAGCAGTACTTC.

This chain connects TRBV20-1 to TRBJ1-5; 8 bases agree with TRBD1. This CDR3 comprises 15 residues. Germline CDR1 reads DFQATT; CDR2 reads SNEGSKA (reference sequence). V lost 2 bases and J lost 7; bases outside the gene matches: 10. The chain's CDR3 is CSARSQRTGQQPQHF. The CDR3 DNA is TGCAGTGCTAGAAGCCAAAGGACAGGGCAGCAGCCCCAGCATTTT.

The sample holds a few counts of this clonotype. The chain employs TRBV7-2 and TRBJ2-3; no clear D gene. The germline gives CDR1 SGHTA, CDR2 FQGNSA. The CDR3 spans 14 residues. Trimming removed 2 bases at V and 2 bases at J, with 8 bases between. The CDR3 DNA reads TGTGCCAGCAGCTTATTCTCGGTCACAGATACGCAGTATTTT. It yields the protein CASSLFSVTDTQYF.

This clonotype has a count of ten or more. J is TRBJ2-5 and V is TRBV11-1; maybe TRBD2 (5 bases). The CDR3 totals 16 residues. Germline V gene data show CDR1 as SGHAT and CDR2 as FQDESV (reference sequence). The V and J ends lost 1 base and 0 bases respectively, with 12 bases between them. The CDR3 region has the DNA TGTGCCAGCAGCTTAGGAAGCGGAACCTACCAAGAGACCCAGTACTTC. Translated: CASSLGSGTYQETQYF.

As DNA, the CDR3 is TGTGCCAGCAGTTACCCCCGGGGGATGACCAGATCAAGCTCCTATAATTCACCCCTCCACTTT. This translates into CASSYPRGMTRSSSYNSPLHF. V gene TRBV6-2 or TRBV6-3 combines with J gene TRBJ1-6, with a possible D match to TRBD1 (5 bases). The V and J ends lost 2 bases and 0 bases respectively, with 23 bases between them. The CDR3 covers 21 residues. Germline V gene sequence: CDR1 MNHEY, CDR2 SVGEGT.

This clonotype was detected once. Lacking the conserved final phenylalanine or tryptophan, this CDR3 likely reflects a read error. CDR3 sequence: CASSGSYEQYI. DNA for the CDR3: TGTGCCAGCAGCGGCTCCTACGAGCAGTACATC. This chain joins TRBV2 and TRBJ2-7; D is ambiguous. Trimming removed 6 bases from V and 0 bases from J, with 3 bases in between. Germline V CDR1 and CDR2: SNHLY, FYNNEI. The CDR3 loop spans 11 amino acids.

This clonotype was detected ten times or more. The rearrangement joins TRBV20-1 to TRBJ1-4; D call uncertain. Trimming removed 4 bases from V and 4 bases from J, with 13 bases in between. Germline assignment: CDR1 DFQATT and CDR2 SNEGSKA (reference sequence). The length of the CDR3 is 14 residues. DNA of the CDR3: TGCAGTGCTACCCCAGGCAGTCTTAATGAAAAACTGTTTTTT. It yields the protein CSATPGSLNEKLFF.

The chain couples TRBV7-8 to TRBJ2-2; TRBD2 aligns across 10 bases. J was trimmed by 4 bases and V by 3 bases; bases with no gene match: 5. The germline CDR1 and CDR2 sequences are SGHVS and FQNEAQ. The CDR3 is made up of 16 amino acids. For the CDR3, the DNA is TGTGCCAGCAGCTTTGGGCTAGCGGGGGCCACCGGGGAGCTGTTTTTT. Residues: CASSFGLAGATGELFF.